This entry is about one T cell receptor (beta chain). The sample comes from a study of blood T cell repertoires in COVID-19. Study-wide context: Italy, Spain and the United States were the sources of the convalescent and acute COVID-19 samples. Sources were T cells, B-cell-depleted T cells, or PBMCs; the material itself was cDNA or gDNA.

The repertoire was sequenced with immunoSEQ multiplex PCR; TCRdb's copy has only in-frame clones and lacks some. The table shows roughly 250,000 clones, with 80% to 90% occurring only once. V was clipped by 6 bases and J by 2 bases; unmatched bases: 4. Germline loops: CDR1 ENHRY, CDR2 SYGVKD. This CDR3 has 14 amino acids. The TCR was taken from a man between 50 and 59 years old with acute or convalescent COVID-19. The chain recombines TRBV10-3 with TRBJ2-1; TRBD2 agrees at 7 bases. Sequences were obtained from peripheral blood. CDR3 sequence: CAISSGGTYNEQFF. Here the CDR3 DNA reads TGTGCCATCAGCTCCGGGGGGACCTACAATGAGCAGTTCTTC.